This TCR beta chain comes out of a study of cytomegalovirus exposure and HLA in healthy donors. This CDR3 region has 15 residues. V lost 8 bases and J lost 0; bases outside the gene matches: 8. Germline CDR1 and CDR2: MDHEN and SYDVKM. The PCR was carried out with 60 Vbeta primers and 13 Jbeta primers. Assay used: immunoSEQ multiplex PCR; TCRdb lists only in-frame clones, some missing. This sample has about 130,000 clones, with around 80% found just once. Study conclusions and caveats: The authors later found most CMV-associated TCR beta chains appeared HLA-restricted. Being indistinguishable, some V segments were excluded, TRBV6-2 and TRBV6-3 among them.

Of note for this clone: Its antigen is currently unknown.

Each of the donors was a healthy bone marrow donor. This receptor was taken from a man aged 25 to 40 in good health and CMV-seronegative. Sample: PBMCs. The V gene is TRBV28, the J gene TRBJ2-7; 9 bases fit TRBD1. CDR3 in amino acids: CASVPPGQGSYEQYF. The CDR3 DNA follows: TGTGCCAGCGTCCCGCCGGGACAGGGCTCCTACGAGCAGTACTTC. The variable domain in full, with the rest retrieved from reference TRBV28 and TRBJ2-7, is DVKVTQSSRYLVKRTGEKVFLECVQDMDHENMFWYRQDPGLGLRLIYFSYDVKMKEKGDIPEGYSVSREKKERFSLILESASTNQTSMYLCASVPPGQGSYEQYFGPGTRLTVT.